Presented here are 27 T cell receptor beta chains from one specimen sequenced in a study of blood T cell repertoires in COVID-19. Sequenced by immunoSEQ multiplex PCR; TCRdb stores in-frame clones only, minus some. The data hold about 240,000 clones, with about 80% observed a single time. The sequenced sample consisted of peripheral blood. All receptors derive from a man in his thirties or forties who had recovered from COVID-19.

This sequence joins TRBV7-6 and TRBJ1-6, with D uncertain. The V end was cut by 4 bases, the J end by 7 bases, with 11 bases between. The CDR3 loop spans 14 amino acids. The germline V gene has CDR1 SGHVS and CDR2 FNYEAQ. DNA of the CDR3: TGTGCCAGCAGCTCGGGATTAGGGAATTCACCCCTCCACTTT. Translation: CASSSGLGNSPLHF. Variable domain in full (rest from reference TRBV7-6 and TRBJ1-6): GAGVSQSPRYKVTKRGQDVALRCDPISGHVSLYWYRQALGQGPEFLTYFNYEAQQDKSGLPNDRFSAERPEGSISTLTIQRTEQRDSAMYRCASSSGLGNSPLHFGNGTRLTVT.

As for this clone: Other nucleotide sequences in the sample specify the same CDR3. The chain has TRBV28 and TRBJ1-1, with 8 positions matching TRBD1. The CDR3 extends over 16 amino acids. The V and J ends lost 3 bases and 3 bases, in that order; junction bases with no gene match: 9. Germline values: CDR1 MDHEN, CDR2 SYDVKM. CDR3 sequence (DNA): TGTGCCAGCAGTTTGGGGGGGACAGGCGGGGACACTGAAGCTTTCTTT. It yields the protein CASSLGGTGGDTEAFF.

The CDR3: CSVGRGGLAYNEQFF. The CDR3 DNA reads TGCAGCGTTGGTCGGGGGGGGCTCGCCTACAATGAGCAGTTCTTC. The chain combines TRBV29-1 with TRBJ2-1, with 8 bases that match TRBD2. This CDR3 contains 15 residues. With 4 bases clipped from V and 2 bases from J, the junction kept 7 bases outside the gene matches. Per the germline V gene, CDR1 is SQVTM and CDR2 is ANQGSEA.

Here the CDR3 reads CASSFLGTAYGYTF. In DNA form, the CDR3 reads TGTGCCAGTAGTTTCCTCGGGACTGCATATGGCTACACCTTC. This sequence joins TRBV19 and TRBJ1-2, with a tentative D call TRBD1 (5 bases). The CDR3 totals 14 residues. Trimming shortened V by 5 bases and J by 5 bases, and 15 bases separated the two germline ends. Per the germline V gene, CDR1 is LNHDA and CDR2 is SQIVND (reference sequence).

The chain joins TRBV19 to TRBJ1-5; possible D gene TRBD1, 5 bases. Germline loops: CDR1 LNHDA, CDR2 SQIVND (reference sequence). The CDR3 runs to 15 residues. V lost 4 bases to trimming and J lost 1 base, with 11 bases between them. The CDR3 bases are TGTGCCAGTAGTACAGAACAGGAGAGCAATCAGCCCCAGCATTTT. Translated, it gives CASSTEQESNQPQHF.

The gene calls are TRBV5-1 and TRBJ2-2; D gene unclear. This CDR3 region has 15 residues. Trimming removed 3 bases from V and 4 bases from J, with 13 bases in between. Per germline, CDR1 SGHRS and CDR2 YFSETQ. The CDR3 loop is CASSYSGLGTGELFF. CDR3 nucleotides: TGCGCCAGCAGCTACAGTGGGTTAGGCACCGGGGAGCTGTTTTTT.

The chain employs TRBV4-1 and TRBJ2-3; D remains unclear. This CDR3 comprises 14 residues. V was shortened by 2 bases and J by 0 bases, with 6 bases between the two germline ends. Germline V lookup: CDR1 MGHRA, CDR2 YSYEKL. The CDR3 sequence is CASSQSRSTDTQYF. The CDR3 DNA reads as TGCGCCAGCAGCCAAAGTCGGAGCACAGATACGCAGTATTTT.

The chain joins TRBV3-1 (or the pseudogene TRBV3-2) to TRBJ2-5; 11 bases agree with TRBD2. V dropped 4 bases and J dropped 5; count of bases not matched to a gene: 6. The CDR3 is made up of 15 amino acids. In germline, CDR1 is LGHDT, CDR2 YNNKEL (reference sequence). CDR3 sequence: CASSPGTSGLETQYF. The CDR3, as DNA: TGTGCCAGCAGCCCTGGGACTAGCGGTTTGGAGACCCAGTACTTC.

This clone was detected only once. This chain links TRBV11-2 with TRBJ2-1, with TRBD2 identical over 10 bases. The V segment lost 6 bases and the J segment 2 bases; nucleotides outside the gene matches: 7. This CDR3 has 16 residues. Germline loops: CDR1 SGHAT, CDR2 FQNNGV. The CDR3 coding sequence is TGTGCCAGCAGGCCAATAGCGGGGGGAACCTACAATGAGCAGTTCTTC. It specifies CASRPIAGGTYNEQFF.

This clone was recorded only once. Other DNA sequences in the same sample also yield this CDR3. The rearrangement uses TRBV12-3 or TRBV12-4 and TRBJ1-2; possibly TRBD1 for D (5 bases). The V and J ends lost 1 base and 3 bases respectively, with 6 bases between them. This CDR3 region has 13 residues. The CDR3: CASSLVQDYGYTF. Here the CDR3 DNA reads TGTGCCAGCAGTTTAGTACAGGACTATGGCTACACCTTC.

The CDR3 loop is CASGQTLREAQYV. As DNA, the CDR3 is TGTGCCAGCGGACAGACCTTACGGGAGGCGCAGTACGTC. The J gene is TRBJ2-7, the V gene TRBV6-5; tentatively, D is TRBD2 (7 bases). The germline V gene has CDR1 MNHEY and CDR2 SVGAGI. The germline V and J ends were trimmed by 8 bases and 9 bases, with 20 bases remaining between them. CDR3 length: 13 amino acids.

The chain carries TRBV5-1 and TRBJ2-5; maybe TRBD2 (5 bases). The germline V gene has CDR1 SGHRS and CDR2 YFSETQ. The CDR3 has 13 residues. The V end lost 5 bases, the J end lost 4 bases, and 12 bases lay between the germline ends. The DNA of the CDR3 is TGCGCCAGCAGGCTGGACTCATTAGAGACCCAGTACTTC. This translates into CASRLDSLETQYF.

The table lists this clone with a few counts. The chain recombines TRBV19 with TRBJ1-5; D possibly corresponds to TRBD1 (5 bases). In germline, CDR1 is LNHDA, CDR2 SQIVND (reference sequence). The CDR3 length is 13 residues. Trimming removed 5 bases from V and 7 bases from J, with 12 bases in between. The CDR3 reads CASSPGLDQPQHF. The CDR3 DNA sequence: TGTGCCAGTAGTCCGGGACTAGACCAGCCCCAGCATTTT.

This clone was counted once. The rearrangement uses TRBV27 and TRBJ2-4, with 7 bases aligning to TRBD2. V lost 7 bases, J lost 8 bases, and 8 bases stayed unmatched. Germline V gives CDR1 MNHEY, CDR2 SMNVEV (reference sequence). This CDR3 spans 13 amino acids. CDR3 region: CASKLAGEDIQYF. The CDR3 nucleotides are TGTGCCAGCAAGCTCGCGGGAGAGGACATTCAGTACTTC.

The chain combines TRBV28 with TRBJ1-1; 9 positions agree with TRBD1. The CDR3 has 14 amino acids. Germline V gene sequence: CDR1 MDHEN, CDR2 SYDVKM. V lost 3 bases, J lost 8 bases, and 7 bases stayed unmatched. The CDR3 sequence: CASSLPDRGLEAFF. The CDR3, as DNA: TGTGCCAGCAGTTTGCCGGACAGGGGTCTCGAAGCTTTCTTT.

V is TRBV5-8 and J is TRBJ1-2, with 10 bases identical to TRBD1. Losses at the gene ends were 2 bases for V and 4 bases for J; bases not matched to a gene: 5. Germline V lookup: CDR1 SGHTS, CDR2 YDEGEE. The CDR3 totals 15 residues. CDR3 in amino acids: CASSLRQGASYGYTF. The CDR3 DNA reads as TGTGCCAGCAGCTTAAGACAGGGGGCGAGCTATGGCTACACCTTC.

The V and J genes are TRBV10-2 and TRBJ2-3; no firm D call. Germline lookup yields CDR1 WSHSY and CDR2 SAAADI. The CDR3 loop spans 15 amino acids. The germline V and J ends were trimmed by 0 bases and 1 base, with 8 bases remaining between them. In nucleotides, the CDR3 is TGCGCCAGCAGTGAGTCGGGCGTACGCACAGATACGCAGTATTTT. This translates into CASSESGVRTDTQYF.

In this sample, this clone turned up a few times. The CDR3 loop reads CASSLGQRGTGELFF. CDR3 coding DNA: TGTGCCAGCAGCTTGGGGCAGCGAGGGACCGGGGAGCTGTTTTTT. This sequence joins TRBV5-4 and TRBJ2-2; D is perhaps TRBD2 (5 bases). CDR3 size: 15 residues. V was cut by 0 bases and J by 5 bases, with 11 bases left in between. Germline V gene data show CDR1 as SGHNT and CDR2 as YYREEE (reference sequence).

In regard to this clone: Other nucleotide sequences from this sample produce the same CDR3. CDR3: CASSVGTYNEQFF. The CDR3 DNA reads as TGTGCCAGCAGCGTGGGGACTTACAATGAGCAGTTCTTC. The chain combines TRBV9 with TRBJ2-1; weak D call: TRBD2 (6 bases). The V end was cut by 2 bases, the J end by 4 bases, with 7 bases between. This CDR3 comprises 13 residues. Germline V gene lookup returns CDR1 SGDLS and CDR2 YYNGEE.

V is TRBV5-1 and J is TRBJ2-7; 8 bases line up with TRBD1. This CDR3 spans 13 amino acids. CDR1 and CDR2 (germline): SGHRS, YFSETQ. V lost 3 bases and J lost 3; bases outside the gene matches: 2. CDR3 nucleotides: TGCGCCAGCAGCTCCGGGACAGGCTACGAGCAGTACGTC. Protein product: CASSSGTGYEQYV.

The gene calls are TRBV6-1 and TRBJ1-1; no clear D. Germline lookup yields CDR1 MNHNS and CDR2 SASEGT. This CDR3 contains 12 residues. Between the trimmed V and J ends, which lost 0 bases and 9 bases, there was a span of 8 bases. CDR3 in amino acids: CASSEAGAQAFF. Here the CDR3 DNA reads TGTGCCAGCAGTGAAGCGGGAGCCCAAGCTTTCTTT.

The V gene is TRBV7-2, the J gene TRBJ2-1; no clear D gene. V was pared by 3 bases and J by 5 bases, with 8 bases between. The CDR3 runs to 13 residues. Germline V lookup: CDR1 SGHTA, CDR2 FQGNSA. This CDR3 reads CASSLASNNEQFF. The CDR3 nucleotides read TGTGCCAGCAGCTTGGCCTCGAACAATGAGCAGTTCTTC.

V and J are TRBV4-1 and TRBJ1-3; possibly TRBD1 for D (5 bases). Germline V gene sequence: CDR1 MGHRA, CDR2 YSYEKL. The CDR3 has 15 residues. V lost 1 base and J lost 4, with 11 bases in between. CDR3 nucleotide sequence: TGCGCCAGCAGCCAAGCCCCGGGGGGAGGAAACACCATATATTTT. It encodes CASSQAPGGGNTIYF.

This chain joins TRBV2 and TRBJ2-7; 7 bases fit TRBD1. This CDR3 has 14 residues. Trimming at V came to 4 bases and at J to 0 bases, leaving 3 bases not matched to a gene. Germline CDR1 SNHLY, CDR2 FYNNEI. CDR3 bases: TGTGCCAGCAGTGTACAGGGGCCCTCCTACGAGCAGTACTTC. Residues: CASSVQGPSYEQYF.

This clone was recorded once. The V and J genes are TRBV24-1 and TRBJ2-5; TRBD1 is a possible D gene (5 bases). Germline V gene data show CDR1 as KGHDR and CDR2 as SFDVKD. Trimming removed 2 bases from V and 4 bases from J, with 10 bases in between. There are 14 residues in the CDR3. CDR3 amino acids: CATSDSKRGETQYF. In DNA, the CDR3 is TGTGCCACCAGTGATTCAAAAAGGGGAGAGACCCAGTACTTC.

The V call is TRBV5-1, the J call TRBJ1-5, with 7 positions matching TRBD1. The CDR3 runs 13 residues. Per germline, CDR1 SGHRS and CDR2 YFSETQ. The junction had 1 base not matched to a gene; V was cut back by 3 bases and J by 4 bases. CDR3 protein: CASSSDRNQPQHF. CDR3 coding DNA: TGCGCCAGCAGCTCGGACAGGAATCAGCCCCAGCATTTT.

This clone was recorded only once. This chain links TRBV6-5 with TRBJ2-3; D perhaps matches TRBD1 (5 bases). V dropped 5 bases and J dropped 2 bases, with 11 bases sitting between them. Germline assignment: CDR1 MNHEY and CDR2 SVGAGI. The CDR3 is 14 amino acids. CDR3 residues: CASSPDGHTDTQYF. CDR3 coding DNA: TGTGCCAGCAGTCCGGACGGACACACAGATACGCAGTATTTT.